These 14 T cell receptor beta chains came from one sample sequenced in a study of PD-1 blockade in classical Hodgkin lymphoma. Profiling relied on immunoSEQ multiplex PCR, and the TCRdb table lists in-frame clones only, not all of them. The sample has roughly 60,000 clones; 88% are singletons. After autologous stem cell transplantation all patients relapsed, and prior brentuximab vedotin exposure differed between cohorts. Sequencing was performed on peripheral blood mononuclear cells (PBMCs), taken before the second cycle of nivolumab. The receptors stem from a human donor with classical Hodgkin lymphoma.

The CDR3 DNA follows: TGCGCCAGCAGCTTGGCCGGGACAGGGGAGGACGAGCAGTACTTC. Amino acid sequence: CASSLAGTGEDEQYF. This chain connects TRBV5-1 to TRBJ2-5; 10 bases align to TRBD1. The DNA end lines up better with TRBJ2-7; the J call may be wrong. This CDR3 spans 15 amino acids. The germline V gene has CDR1 SGHRS and CDR2 YFSETQ.

The DNA of the CDR3 is TGCGCCAGCAGCTTGGAGGGGTCCTACTATGGCTACACCTTC. Translated: CASSLEGSYYGYTF. The rearrangement uses TRBV5-1 and TRBJ1-2; a possible D gene is TRBD1 (5 bases). In germline, CDR1 is SGHRS, CDR2 YFSETQ. CDR3 length equals 14 residues. The V gene lost 0 bases and the J gene lost 3 bases, with 9 bases spanning the gap.

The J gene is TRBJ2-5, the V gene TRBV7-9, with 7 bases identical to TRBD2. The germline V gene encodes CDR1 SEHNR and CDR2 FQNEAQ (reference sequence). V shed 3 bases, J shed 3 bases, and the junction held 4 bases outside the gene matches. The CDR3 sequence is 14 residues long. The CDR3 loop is CASSLRLAEETQYF. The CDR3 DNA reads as TGTGCCAGCAGCTTGAGACTAGCTGAAGAGACCCAGTACTTC.

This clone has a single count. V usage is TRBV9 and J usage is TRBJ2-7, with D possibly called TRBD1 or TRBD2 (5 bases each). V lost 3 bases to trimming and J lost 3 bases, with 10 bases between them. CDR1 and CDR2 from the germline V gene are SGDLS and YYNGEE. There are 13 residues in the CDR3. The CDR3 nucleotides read TGTGCCAGCAGCGAGGGGACGGACTACGAGCAGTACTTC. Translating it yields CASSEGTDYEQYF.

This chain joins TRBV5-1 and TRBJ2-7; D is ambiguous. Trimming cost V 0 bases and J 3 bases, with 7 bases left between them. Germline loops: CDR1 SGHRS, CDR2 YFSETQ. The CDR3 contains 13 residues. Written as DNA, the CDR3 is TGCGCCAGCAGCTTGGCCTCAGTCTACGAGCAGTACTTC. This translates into CASSLASVYEQYF.

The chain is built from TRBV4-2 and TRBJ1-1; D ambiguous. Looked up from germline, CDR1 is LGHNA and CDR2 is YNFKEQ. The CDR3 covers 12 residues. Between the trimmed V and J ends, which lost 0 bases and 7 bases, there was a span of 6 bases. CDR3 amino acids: CASSQEGFEAFF. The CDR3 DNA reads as TGTGCCAGCAGCCAAGAGGGGTTTGAAGCTTTCTTT.

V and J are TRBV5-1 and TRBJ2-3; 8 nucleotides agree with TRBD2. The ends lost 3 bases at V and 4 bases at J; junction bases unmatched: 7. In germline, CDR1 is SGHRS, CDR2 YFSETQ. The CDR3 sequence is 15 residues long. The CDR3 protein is CASSSQRAGADTQYF. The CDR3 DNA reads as TGCGCCAGCAGCTCCCAAAGAGCGGGGGCAGATACGCAGTATTTT.

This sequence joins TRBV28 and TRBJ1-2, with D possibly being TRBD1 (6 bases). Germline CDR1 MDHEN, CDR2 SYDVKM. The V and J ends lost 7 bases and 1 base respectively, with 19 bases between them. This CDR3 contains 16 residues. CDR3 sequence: CASTTATGTSNYGYTF. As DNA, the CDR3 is TGTGCCAGCACCACCGCTACCGGGACAAGTAACTATGGCTACACCTTC.

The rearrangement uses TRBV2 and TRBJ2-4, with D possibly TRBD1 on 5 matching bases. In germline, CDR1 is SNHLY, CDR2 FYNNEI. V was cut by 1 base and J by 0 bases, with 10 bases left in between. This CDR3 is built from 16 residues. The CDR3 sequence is CASSEGQYIAKNIQYF. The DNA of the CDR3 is TGTGCCAGCAGTGAAGGACAGTACATAGCCAAAAACATTCAGTACTTC.

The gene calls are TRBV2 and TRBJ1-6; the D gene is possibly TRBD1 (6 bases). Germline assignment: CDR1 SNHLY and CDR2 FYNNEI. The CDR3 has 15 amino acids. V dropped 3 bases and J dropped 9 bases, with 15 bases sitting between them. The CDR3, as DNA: TGTGCCAGCAGTGATTCGGGGACAAAGGGTTCACCCCTCCACTTT. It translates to CASSDSGTKGSPLHF. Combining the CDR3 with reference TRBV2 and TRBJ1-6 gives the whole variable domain EPEVTQTPSHQVTQMGQEVILRCVPISNHLYFYWYRQILGQKVEFLVSFYNNEISEKSEIFDDQFSVERPDGSNFTLKIRSTKLEDSAMYFCASSDSGTKGSPLHFGNGTRLTVT.

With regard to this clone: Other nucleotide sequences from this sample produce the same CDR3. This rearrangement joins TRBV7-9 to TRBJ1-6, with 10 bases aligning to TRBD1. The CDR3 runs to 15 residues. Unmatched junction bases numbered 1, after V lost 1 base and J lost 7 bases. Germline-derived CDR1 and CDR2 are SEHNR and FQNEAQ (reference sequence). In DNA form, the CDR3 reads TGTGCCAGCAGCTTAGTGGGACAGGGGAATTCACCCCTCCACTTT. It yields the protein CASSLVGQGNSPLHF.

CDR3 sequence (DNA): TGTGCCTGGGGCGCCAGGGGGCTGGCTGGCTACACCTTC. Protein sequence: CAWGARGLAGYTF. The rearrangement joins TRBV30 to TRBJ1-2; 8 nucleotides match TRBD1. The trim removed 5 bases at V and 7 bases at J, leaving 9 bases unmatched. The CDR3 has 13 amino acids. The germline gives CDR1 GTSNPN, CDR2 SVGIG (reference sequence).

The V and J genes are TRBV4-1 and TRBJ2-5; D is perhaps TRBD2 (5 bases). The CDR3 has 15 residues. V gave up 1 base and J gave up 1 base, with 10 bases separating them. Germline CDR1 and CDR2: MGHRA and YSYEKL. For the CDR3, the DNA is TGCGCCAGCAGCCAAGGTCTGGGAGTCCAAGAGACCCAGTACTTC. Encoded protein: CASSQGLGVQETQYF.

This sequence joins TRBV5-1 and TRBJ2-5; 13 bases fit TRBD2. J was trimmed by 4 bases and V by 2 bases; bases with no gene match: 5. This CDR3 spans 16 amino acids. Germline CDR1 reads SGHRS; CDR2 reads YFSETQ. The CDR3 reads CASSLGLAGVVETQYF. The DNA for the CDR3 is TGCGCCAGCAGCTTAGGACTAGCGGGGGTAGTAGAGACCCAGTACTTC. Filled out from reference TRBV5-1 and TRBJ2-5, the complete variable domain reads KAGVTQTPRYLIKTRGQQVTLSCSPISGHRSVSWYQQTPGQGLQFLFEYFSETQRNKGNFPGRFSGRQFSNSRSEMNVSTLELGDSALYLCASSLGLAGVVETQYFGPGTRLLVL.